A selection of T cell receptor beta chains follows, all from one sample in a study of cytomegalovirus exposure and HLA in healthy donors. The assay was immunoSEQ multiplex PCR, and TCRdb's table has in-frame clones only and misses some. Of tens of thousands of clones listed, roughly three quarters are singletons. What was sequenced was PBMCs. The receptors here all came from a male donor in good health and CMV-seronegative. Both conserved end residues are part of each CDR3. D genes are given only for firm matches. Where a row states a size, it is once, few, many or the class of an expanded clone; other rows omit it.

CDR3nt: TGCGCCAGCAGCCAATTTAGCGGGGGGACCACAGATACGCAGTATTTT
CDR3aa: CASSQFSGGTTDTQYF
d_gene: TRBD2
abundance: -
j_gene: TRBJ2-3
v_gene: TRBV4-3

CDR3nt: TGTGCCAGCAAGAGACACGGGAACACCGGGGAGCTGTTTTTT
CDR3aa: CASKRHGNTGELFF
d_gene: -
abundance: -
j_gene: TRBJ2-2
v_gene: TRBV6-4

CDR3nt: TGCGCCAGCCGCCCCGCGGGGGGGATGAACACTGAAGCTTTCTTT
CDR3aa: CASRPAGGMNTEAFF
d_gene: -
abundance: -
j_gene: TRBJ1-1
v_gene: TRBV5-1

CDR3nt: TGTGCCAGCAGCTTAGGGGAGTTAGCGGGGGGGCGGGGGGAGACCCAGTACTTC
CDR3aa: CASSLGELAGGRGETQYF
d_gene: TRBD2
abundance: -
j_gene: TRBJ2-5
v_gene: TRBV7-2

CDR3nt: TGCGCCAGCAGCCAACAGAGAGCGGGGGCCTCCTACGAGCAGTACTTC
CDR3aa: CASSQQRAGASYEQYF
d_gene: TRBD2
abundance: -
j_gene: TRBJ2-7
v_gene: TRBV4-3

CDR3nt: TGTGCCAGTAGTACCAGAGACAGGCCGAGCACTGAAGCTTTCTTT
CDR3aa: CASSTRDRPSTEAFF
d_gene: -
abundance: -
j_gene: TRBJ1-1
v_gene: TRBV19

CDR3nt: TGTGCCAGCTCACCCACAGAGAACACTGAAGCTTTCTTT
CDR3aa: CASSPTENTEAFF
d_gene: -
abundance: -
j_gene: TRBJ1-1
v_gene: TRBV18

CDR3nt: TGTGCCAGCAGCTCCTCCCCCCCGAACACTGAAGCTTTCTTT
CDR3aa: CASSSSPPNTEAFF
d_gene: -
abundance: -
j_gene: TRBJ1-1
v_gene: TRBV9

CDR3nt: TGTGCCAGCAGCCGACAGGGTGAGGAAAAACTGTTTTTT
CDR3aa: CASSRQGEEKLFF
d_gene: TRBD1
abundance: -
j_gene: TRBJ1-4
v_gene: TRBV9

CDR3nt: TGCAGCGTTTACTGGACTAGCGGGGACCTCCGTCACTTAATACGAGACGCAGATACGCAGTATTTT
CDR3aa: CSVYWTSGDLRHLIRDADTQYF
d_gene: TRBD2
abundance: once
j_gene: TRBJ2-3
v_gene: TRBV29-1

CDR3nt: TGCGCCAGCAGCAACCCGGGACTAGCGGAGTTCGGGTTCTTC
CDR3aa: CASSNPGLAEFGFF
d_gene: TRBD2
abundance: -
j_gene: TRBJ2-1
v_gene: TRBV10-2

CDR3nt: TGTGCCAGCAGCCAAGATCCGCTCACGGGACTAGCGGGAGGGGGGTACGAGCAGTACTTC
CDR3aa: CASSQDPLTGLAGGGYEQYF
d_gene: TRBD2
abundance: few
j_gene: TRBJ2-7
v_gene: TRBV4-2

CDR3nt: TGTGCCAGCAGCTTGGGGGACAGAGGGTCTAACACTGAAGCTTTCTTT
CDR3aa: CASSLGDRGSNTEAFF
d_gene: TRBD1
abundance: -
j_gene: TRBJ1-1
v_gene: TRBV5-4

CDR3nt: TGCGCCAGCAGCCTTAGCGGGAGGGCGACGACCGGGGAGCTGTTTTTT
CDR3aa: CASSLSGRATTGELFF
d_gene: TRBD2
abundance: -
j_gene: TRBJ2-2
v_gene: TRBV5-1

CDR3nt: TGTGCCAGCAGTCCACCGGTAGGTCTAGCGGGAGGAGGCAATGAGCAGTTCTTC
CDR3aa: CASSPPVGLAGGGNEQFF
d_gene: TRBD2
abundance: once
j_gene: TRBJ2-1
v_gene: TRBV28

CDR3nt: TGTGCCAGCAGCCCTCGACAGGAACCCTCCTACGAGCAGTACTTC
CDR3aa: CASSPRQEPSYEQYF
d_gene: -
abundance: once
j_gene: TRBJ2-7
v_gene: TRBV9

CDR3nt: TGTGCCAGCCGCGGGTTCCCCTACAATGAGCAGTTCTTC
CDR3aa: CASRGFPYNEQFF
d_gene: -
abundance: -
j_gene: TRBJ2-1
v_gene: TRBV28

CDR3nt: TGTGCCAGCACCCCCGGGACAGGGTTTAATTTAGCCAAAAACATTCAGTACTTC
CDR3aa: CASTPGTGFNLAKNIQYF
d_gene: TRBD1
abundance: -
j_gene: TRBJ2-4
v_gene: TRBV28

CDR3nt: TGCGCCAGCCGAACCGGACAAGCCGAGAACACTGAAGCTTTCTTT
CDR3aa: CASRTGQAENTEAFF
d_gene: -
abundance: few
j_gene: TRBJ1-1
v_gene: TRBV5-1

CDR3nt: TGCGCCAGCAGCCTTACTAGCGGGAGTTCAAATGAGCAGTTCTTC
CDR3aa: CASSLTSGSSNEQFF
d_gene: TRBD2
abundance: -
j_gene: TRBJ2-1
v_gene: TRBV5-1

CDR3nt: TGTGCCAGCAGGCAGGGCCCCTCCACCGGGGAGCTGTTTTTT
CDR3aa: CASRQGPSTGELFF
d_gene: -
abundance: -
j_gene: TRBJ2-2
v_gene: TRBV27

CDR3nt: TGTGCCAGCTCACCCCCGACTAGCGGGAAGGGGTATGAGCAGTTCTTC
CDR3aa: CASSPPTSGKGYEQFF
d_gene: TRBD2
abundance: -
j_gene: TRBJ2-1
v_gene: TRBV18

CDR3nt: TGTGCCAGCAGCCTCGAGGGTCCTGGGAGTCCCTATGGCTACACCTTC
CDR3aa: CASSLEGPGSPYGYTF
d_gene: -
abundance: -
j_gene: TRBJ1-2
v_gene: TRBV9

CDR3nt: TGTGCCAGCACCCTCGACAGGTTCAAAGTTTACGAGCAGTACTTC
CDR3aa: CASTLDRFKVYEQYF
d_gene: -
abundance: few
j_gene: TRBJ2-7
v_gene: TRBV7-2

CDR3nt: TGTGCCAGCGCCCGACAGGGTGAGTCCACAGATACGCAGTATTTT
CDR3aa: CASARQGESTDTQYF
d_gene: TRBD1
abundance: -
j_gene: TRBJ2-3
v_gene: TRBV9

CDR3nt: TGTGCCAGCTCACGGGACAAGGTTAATTCACCCCTCCACTTT
CDR3aa: CASSRDKVNSPLHF
d_gene: -
abundance: -
j_gene: TRBJ1-6
v_gene: TRBV18

CDR3nt: TGTGCCTGGATGGGGGGACCTTGGGGCTACACCTTC
CDR3aa: CAWMGGPWGYTF
d_gene: -
abundance: -
j_gene: TRBJ1-2
v_gene: TRBV30

CDR3nt: TGTGCCAGCAGCGCGACAGGAGTTCAAGAGACCCAGTACTTC
CDR3aa: CASSATGVQETQYF
d_gene: -
abundance: few
j_gene: TRBJ2-5
v_gene: TRBV9

CDR3nt: TGCGCCAGCAGCCAAGAGACAGGGGGCGGCCAGCCCCAGCATTTT
CDR3aa: CASSQETGGGQPQHF
d_gene: TRBD1
abundance: -
j_gene: TRBJ1-5
v_gene: TRBV4-1

CDR3nt: TGTGCCAGCAGTCGTCAGGGACAGGGAAATCAGCCCCAGCATTTT
CDR3aa: CASSRQGQGNQPQHF
d_gene: TRBD1
abundance: few
j_gene: TRBJ1-5
v_gene: TRBV27

CDR3nt: TGCAGCGTTGGTGGGCAGACGAGCTCCTACAATGAGCAGTTCTTC
CDR3aa: CSVGGQTSSYNEQFF
d_gene: -
abundance: -
j_gene: TRBJ2-1
v_gene: TRBV29-1

CDR3nt: TGCGCCAGCAGCACTCACAGGGTTACCGCCTCTGGAAACACCATATATTTT
CDR3aa: CASSTHRVTASGNTIYF
d_gene: -
abundance: -
j_gene: TRBJ1-3
v_gene: TRBV4-1

CDR3nt: TGTGCCACCTCCCCTAGCGGGAGGGTTGAGTCCGGGGAGCTGTTTTTT
CDR3aa: CATSPSGRVESGELFF
d_gene: TRBD2
abundance: -
j_gene: TRBJ2-2
v_gene: TRBV27

CDR3nt: TGTGCCAGCAGGGGGTACAGGGTTGAGCCCCAGCATTTT
CDR3aa: CASRGYRVEPQHF
d_gene: -
abundance: few
j_gene: TRBJ1-5
v_gene: TRBV6-1

CDR3nt: TGTGCCAGCAGCTGGCCCGGAGGCGGAAACACCATATATTTT
CDR3aa: CASSWPGGGNTIYF
d_gene: -
abundance: -
j_gene: TRBJ1-3
v_gene: TRBV5-5

CDR3nt: TGCGCCAGCAGCCTACAGGGGGCGAGGGGCTACACCTTC
CDR3aa: CASSLQGARGYTF
d_gene: TRBD1
abundance: -
j_gene: TRBJ1-2
v_gene: TRBV4-3

CDR3nt: TGTGCTAGCAGCTCCAACTTGGGACAGCAAGAGACCCAGTACTTC
CDR3aa: CASSSNLGQQETQYF
d_gene: TRBD1
abundance: -
j_gene: TRBJ2-5
v_gene: TRBV7-7

CDR3nt: TGTGCCAGCAGTTTAGTAACAGGGTTGAACACTGAAGCTTTCTTT
CDR3aa: CASSLVTGLNTEAFF
d_gene: -
abundance: -
j_gene: TRBJ1-1
v_gene: TRBV28

CDR3nt: TGCGCCAGCAGCCAAGATATTGGGGCCAGAGCTTACTATGGCTACACCTTC
CDR3aa: CASSQDIGARAYYGYTF
d_gene: -
abundance: -
j_gene: TRBJ1-2
v_gene: TRBV4-3

CDR3nt: TGTGCCAGCAGCCCACTGGGACAGCTCCAATCACCCCTCCACTTT
CDR3aa: CASSPLGQLQSPLHF
d_gene: TRBD1
abundance: -
j_gene: TRBJ1-6
v_gene: TRBV5-6

CDR3nt: TGTGCCAGTAAAAGGTTCGGGGGGGGGATCGGGAACACTGAAGCTTTCTTT
CDR3aa: CASKRFGGGIGNTEAFF
d_gene: -
abundance: -
j_gene: TRBJ1-1
v_gene: TRBV19

CDR3nt: TGTGCCAGCAGCTCCGCTAGCGGCCGCACAGATACGCAGTATTTT
CDR3aa: CASSSASGRTDTQYF
d_gene: TRBD2
abundance: few
j_gene: TRBJ2-3
v_gene: TRBV7-9

CDR3nt: TGTGCCACCAGCAGAGATAGAAGAGCTGGTGAAGCTTTCTTT
CDR3aa: CATSRDRRAGEAFF
d_gene: -
abundance: -
j_gene: TRBJ1-1
v_gene: TRBV15

CDR3nt: TGCGCCAGCAGTGAGCGTCAGGGGGGCACAGATACGCAGTATTTT
CDR3aa: CASSERQGGTDTQYF
d_gene: TRBD1
abundance: -
j_gene: TRBJ2-3
v_gene: TRBV10-1

CDR3nt: TGTGCCAGTATCCCGGAGGGACAGGTGAACAATCAGCCCCAGCATTTT
CDR3aa: CASIPEGQVNNQPQHF
d_gene: TRBD1
abundance: once
j_gene: TRBJ1-5
v_gene: TRBV19

CDR3nt: TGTGCCAGTAGTAGTGGGACAGGGGGCTTCCATGAGCAGTTCTTC
CDR3aa: CASSSGTGGFHEQFF
d_gene: TRBD1
abundance: -
j_gene: TRBJ2-1
v_gene: TRBV19

CDR3nt: TGTGCCAGCAGTTCCTACAGGGGCCCCGCCTACGAGCAGTACTTC
CDR3aa: CASSSYRGPAYEQYF
d_gene: TRBD1
abundance: -
j_gene: TRBJ2-7
v_gene: TRBV27

CDR3nt: TGTGCCAGCAGTTTTCCGGGTCAGCCCCAGCATTTT
CDR3aa: CASSFPGQPQHF
d_gene: -
abundance: once
j_gene: TRBJ1-5
v_gene: TRBV27

CDR3nt: TGTGCCAGCAGTTCCGTCCCAGCGGAGGGGTACAATGAGCAGTTCTTC
CDR3aa: CASSSVPAEGYNEQFF
d_gene: -
abundance: -
j_gene: TRBJ2-1
v_gene: TRBV27

CDR3nt: TGTGCCAGCAGCCCTCCCGCACTTACTGGAAACACCATATATTTT
CDR3aa: CASSPPALTGNTIYF
d_gene: -
abundance: -
j_gene: TRBJ1-3
v_gene: TRBV7-2

CDR3nt: TGCGCCAGCAGCCAAGATGTAAACAGCTACAATGAGCAGTTCTTC
CDR3aa: CASSQDVNSYNEQFF
d_gene: -
abundance: few
j_gene: TRBJ2-1
v_gene: TRBV4-3

CDR3nt: TGCAGCGTTGCAGCAGGGTATGGCTCAGGCGGAAACACCATATATTTT
CDR3aa: CSVAAGYGSGGNTIYF
d_gene: -
abundance: -
j_gene: TRBJ1-3
v_gene: TRBV29-1

CDR3nt: TGTGCCAGCAGTGCCGGGACAGGGATAGGAAACACCATATATTTT
CDR3aa: CASSAGTGIGNTIYF
d_gene: TRBD1
abundance: -
j_gene: TRBJ1-3
v_gene: TRBV2

CDR3nt: TGTGCCATCAGTGCGGGAGGGGGAAGTGAGCAGTTCTTC
CDR3aa: CAISAGGGSEQFF
d_gene: TRBD2
abundance: -
j_gene: TRBJ2-1
v_gene: TRBV10-3

CDR3nt: TGTGCCAGTAGTATAGGAGGCAGGGGAAAACAAGAGACCCAGTACTTC
CDR3aa: CASSIGGRGKQETQYF
d_gene: -
abundance: -
j_gene: TRBJ2-5
v_gene: TRBV19

CDR3nt: TGTGCCAGCAGGATCACCGAGGTCTACGAGCAGTACTTC
CDR3aa: CASRITEVYEQYF
d_gene: -
abundance: -
j_gene: TRBJ2-7
v_gene: TRBV6-1

CDR3nt: TGTGCCAGTAGTATTTCAGGGATAACCGGTGAAGCTTTCTTT
CDR3aa: CASSISGITGEAFF
d_gene: -
abundance: -
j_gene: TRBJ1-1
v_gene: TRBV19